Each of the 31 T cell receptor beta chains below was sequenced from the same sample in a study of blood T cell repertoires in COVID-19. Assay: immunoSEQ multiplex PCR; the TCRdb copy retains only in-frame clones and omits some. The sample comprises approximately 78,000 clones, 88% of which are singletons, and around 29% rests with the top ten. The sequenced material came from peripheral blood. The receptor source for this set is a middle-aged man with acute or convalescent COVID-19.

Written as DNA, the CDR3 is TGTGCCAGTAGTTCCCGACTAGCTAGGTACCAAGAGACCCAGTACTTC. Its translation is CASSSRLARYQETQYF. The chain uses TRBV19 and TRBJ2-5; 7 bases agree with TRBD2. The CDR3 has 16 amino acids. Per germline, CDR1 LNHDA and CDR2 SQIVND (reference sequence). V shed 5 bases, J shed 0 bases, and the junction held 9 bases outside the gene matches.

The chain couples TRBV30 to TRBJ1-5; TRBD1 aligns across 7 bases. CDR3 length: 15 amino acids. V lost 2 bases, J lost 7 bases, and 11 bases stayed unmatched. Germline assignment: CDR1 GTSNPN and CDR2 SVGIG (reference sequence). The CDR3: CAWSTLGTVNQPQHF. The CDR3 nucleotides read TGTGCCTGGAGTACCCTGGGGACAGTCAACCAGCCCCAGCATTTT. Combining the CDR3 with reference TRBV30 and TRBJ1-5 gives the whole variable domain SQTIHQWPATLVQPVGSPLSLECTVEGTSNPNLYWYRQAAGRGLQLLFYSVGIGQISSEVPQNLSASRPQDRQFILSSKKLLLSDSGFYLCAWSTLGTVNQPQHFGDGTRLSIL.

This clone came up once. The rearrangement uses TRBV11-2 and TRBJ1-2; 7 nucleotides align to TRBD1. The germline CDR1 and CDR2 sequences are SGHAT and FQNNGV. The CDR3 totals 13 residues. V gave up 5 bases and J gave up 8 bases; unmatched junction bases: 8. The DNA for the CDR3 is TGTGCCAGCAGCCCCCAGGACAGGCAAGGCTACACCTTC. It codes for CASSPQDRQGYTF.

The CDR3 region has the DNA TGTGCCAGTAGTATAGATCGAAGAGGATTAGGGGACACTGAAGCTTTCTTT. This encodes CASSIDRRGLGDTEAFF. The gene calls are TRBV19 and TRBJ1-1; D is possibly TRBD1 (5 bases). Trimming left V 0 bases short and J 3 bases short, with 17 bases between. Germline assignment: CDR1 LNHDA and CDR2 SQIVND (reference sequence). This CDR3 has 17 amino acids.

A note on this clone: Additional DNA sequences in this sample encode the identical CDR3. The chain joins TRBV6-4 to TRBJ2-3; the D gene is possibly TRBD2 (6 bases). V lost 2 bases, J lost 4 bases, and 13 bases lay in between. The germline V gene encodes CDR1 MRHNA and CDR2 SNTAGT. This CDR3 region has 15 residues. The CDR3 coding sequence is TGTGCCAGCAGTGACAGTAGCGGCGGCGCAGATACGCAGTATTTT. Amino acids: CASSDSSGGADTQYF.

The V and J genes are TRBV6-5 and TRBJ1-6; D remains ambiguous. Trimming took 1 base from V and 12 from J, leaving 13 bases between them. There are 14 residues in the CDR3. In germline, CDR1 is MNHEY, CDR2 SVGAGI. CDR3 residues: CASSYWAAGEPLHF. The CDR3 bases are TGTGCCAGCAGTTACTGGGCGGCCGGGGAACCCCTCCACTTT.

For the CDR3, the DNA is TGTGCCAGCAGCGGGGGGTATCAAGAGACCCAGTACTTC. It specifies CASSGGYQETQYF. V gene TRBV11-2 combines with J gene TRBJ2-5; D may be TRBD2 (6 bases). CDR1 is SGHAT, CDR2 FQNNGV, per germline. This CDR3 has 13 amino acids. The ends were cut back, 5 bases at V and 2 bases at J, with 9 bases in the middle.

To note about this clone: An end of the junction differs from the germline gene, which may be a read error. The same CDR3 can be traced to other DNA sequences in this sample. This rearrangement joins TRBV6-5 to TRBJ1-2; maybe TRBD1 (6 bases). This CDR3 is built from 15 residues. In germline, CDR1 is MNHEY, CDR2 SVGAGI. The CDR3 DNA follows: TGTGCCAGCAGTTACTCCTGGGGGCAAAGCTATGGCTATACCTTC. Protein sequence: CASSYSWGQSYGYTF.

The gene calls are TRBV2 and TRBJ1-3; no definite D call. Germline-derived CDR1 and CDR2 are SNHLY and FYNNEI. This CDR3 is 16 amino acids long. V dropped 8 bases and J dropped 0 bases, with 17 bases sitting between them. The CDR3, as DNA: TGTGCCAGCCATTCCCTGAACATCCACTCTGGAAACACCATATATTTT. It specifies CASHSLNIHSGNTIYF.

The CDR3, as DNA: TGTGCCAGCAAGGAGACAGCTTATGAAAAACTGTTTTTT. Protein product: CASKETAYEKLFF. This chain joins TRBV5-5 and TRBJ1-4; TRBD1 is a possible D gene (5 bases). The CDR3 spans 13 residues. Trimming took 6 bases from V and 6 from J, leaving 12 bases between them. CDR1 is SGHKS and CDR2 is YYEKEE in the germline V gene (reference sequence). Together with reference TRBV5-5 and TRBJ1-4, the CDR3 gives the full variable domain: DAGVTQSPTHLIKTRGQQVTLRCSPISGHKSVSWYQQVLGQGPQFIFQYYEKEERGRGNFPDRFSARQFPNYSSELNVNALLLGDSALYLCASKETAYEKLFFGSGTQLSVL.

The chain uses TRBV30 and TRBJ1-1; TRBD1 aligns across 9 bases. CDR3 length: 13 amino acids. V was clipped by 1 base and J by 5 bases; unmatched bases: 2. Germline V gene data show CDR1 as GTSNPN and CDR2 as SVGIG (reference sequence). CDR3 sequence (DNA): TGTGCCTGGAGTGCGGGACAGGGAACTGAAGCTTTCTTT. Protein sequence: CAWSAGQGTEAFF.

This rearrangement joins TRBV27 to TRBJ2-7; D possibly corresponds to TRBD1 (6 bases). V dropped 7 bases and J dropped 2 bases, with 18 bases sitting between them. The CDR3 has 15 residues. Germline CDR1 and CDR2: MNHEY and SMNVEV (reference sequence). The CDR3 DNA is TGTGCCAGCATGGTTGGGGCAGGGGTGACCTACGAGCAGTACTTC. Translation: CASMVGAGVTYEQYF.

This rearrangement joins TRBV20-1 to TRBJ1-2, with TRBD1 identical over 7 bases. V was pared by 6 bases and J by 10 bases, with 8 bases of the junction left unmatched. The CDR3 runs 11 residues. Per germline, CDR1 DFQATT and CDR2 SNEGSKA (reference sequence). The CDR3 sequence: CSAKGTEHYTF. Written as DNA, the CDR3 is TGCAGTGCAAAGGGGACAGAGCACTACACCTTC.

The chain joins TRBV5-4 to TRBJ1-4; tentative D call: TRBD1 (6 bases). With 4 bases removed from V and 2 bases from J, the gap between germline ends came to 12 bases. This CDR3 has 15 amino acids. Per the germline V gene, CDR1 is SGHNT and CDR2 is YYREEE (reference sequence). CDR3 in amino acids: CASSVGRGTNEKLFF. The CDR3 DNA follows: TGTGCCAGCAGCGTAGGGAGGGGGACTAATGAAAAACTGTTTTTT.

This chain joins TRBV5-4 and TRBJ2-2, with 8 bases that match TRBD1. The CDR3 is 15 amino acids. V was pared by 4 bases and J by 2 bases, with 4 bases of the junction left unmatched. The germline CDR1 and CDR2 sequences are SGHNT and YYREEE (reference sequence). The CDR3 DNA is TGTGCCAGCAGCCCGGGACAGGAAAACACCGGGGAGCTGTTTTTT. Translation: CASSPGQENTGELFF.

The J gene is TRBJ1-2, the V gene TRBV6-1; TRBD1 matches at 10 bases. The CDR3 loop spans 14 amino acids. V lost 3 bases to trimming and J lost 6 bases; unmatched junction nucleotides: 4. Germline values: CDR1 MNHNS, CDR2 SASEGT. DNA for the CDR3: TGTGCCAGCAGTGAGGGACAGGGGTGGGATGGCTACACCTTC. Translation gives CASSEGQGWDGYTF.

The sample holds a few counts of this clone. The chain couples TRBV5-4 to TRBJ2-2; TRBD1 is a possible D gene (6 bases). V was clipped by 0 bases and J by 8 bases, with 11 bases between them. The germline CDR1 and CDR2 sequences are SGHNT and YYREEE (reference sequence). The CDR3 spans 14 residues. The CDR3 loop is CASSLDLGGGELFF. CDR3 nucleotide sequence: TGTGCCAGCAGCTTGGACCTAGGGGGTGGGGAGCTGTTTTTT. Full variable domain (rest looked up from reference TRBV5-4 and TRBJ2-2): ETGVTQSPTHLIKTRGQQVTLRCSSQSGHNTVSWYQQALGQGPQFIFQYYREEENGRGNFPPRFSGLQFPNYSSELNVNALELDDSALYLCASSLDLGGGELFFGEGSRLTVL.

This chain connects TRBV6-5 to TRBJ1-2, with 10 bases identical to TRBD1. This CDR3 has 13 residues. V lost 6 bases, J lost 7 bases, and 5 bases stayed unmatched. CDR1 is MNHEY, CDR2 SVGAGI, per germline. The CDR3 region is CASREGTGVGYTF. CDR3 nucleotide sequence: TGTGCCAGCAGGGAGGGGACAGGGGTTGGCTACACCTTC.

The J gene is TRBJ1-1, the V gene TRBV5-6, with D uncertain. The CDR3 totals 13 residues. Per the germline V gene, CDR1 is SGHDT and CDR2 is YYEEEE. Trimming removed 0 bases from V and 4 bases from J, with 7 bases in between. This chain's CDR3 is CASSLGVATEAFF. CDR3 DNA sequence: TGTGCCAGCAGCTTGGGAGTTGCCACTGAAGCTTTCTTT.

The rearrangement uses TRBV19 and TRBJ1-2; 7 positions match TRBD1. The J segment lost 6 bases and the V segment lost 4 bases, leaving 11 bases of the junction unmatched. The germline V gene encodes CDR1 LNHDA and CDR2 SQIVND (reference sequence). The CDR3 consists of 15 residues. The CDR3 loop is CASSTQTGVGNGYTF. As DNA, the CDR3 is TGTGCCAGTAGTACTCAAACAGGGGTTGGGAATGGCTACACCTTC.

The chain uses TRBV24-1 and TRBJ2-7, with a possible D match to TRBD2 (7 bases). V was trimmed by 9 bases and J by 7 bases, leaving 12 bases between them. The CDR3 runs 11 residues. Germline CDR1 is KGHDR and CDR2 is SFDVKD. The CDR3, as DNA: TGTGCCACCGCAGGGGAGGGTGAGCAGTACTTC. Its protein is CATAGEGEQYF.

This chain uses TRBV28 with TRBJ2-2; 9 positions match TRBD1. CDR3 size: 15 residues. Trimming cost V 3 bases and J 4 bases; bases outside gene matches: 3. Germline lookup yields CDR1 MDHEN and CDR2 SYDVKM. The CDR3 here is CASSFRDRATGELFF. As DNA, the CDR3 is TGTGCCAGCAGTTTCCGGGACAGGGCCACCGGGGAGCTGTTTTTT.

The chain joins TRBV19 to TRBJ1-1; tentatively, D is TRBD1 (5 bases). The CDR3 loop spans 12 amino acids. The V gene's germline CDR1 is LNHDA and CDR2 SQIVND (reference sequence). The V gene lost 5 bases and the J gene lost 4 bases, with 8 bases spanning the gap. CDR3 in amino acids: CASSDGGTEAFF. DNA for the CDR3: TGTGCCAGTAGTGACGGGGGCACTGAAGCTTTCTTT. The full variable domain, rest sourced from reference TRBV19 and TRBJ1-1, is DGGITQSPKYLFRKEGQNVTLSCEQNLNHDAMYWYRQDPGQGLRLIYYSQIVNDFQKGDIAEGYSVSREKKESFPLTVTSAQKNPTAFYLCASSDGGTEAFFGQGTRLTVV.

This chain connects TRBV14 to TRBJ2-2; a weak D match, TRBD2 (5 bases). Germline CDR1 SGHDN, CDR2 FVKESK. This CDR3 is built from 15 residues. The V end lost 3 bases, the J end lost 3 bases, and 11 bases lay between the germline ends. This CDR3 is CASSQDPGDTGELFF. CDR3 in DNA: TGTGCCAGCAGCCAGGACCCCGGGGACACCGGGGAGCTGTTTTTT.

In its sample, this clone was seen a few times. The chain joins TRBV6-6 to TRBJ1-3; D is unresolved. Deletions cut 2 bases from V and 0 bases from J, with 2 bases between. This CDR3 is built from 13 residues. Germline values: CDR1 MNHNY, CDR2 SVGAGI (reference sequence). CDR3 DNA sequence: TGTGCCAGCAGTTACCGCTCTGGAAACACCATATATTTT. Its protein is CASSYRSGNTIYF.

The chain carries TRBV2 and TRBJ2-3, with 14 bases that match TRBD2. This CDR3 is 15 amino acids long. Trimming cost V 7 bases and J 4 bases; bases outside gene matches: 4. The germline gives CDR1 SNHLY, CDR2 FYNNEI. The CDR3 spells CASMTGLAGADTQYF. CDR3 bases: TGTGCCAGCATGACGGGACTAGCGGGGGCAGATACGCAGTATTTT.

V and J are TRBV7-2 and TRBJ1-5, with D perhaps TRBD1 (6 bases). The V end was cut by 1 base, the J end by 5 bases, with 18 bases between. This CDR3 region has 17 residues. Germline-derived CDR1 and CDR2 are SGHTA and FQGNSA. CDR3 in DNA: TGTGCCAGCAGCTTAGGCGGGGCGGGGGGCCTTTATCAGCCCCAGCATTTT. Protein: CASSLGGAGGLYQPQHF.

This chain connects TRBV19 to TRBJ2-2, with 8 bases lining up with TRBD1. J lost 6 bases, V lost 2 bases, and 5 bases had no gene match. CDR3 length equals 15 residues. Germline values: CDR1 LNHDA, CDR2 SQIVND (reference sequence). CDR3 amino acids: CASSIQTGGAGELFF. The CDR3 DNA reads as TGTGCCAGTAGTATACAAACAGGGGGTGCCGGGGAGCTGTTTTTT.

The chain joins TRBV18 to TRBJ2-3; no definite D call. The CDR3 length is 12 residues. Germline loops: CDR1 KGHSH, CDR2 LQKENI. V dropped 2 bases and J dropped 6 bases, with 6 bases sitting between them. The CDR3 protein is CASSPGKDTQYF. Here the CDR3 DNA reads TGTGCCAGCTCACCAGGCAAGGATACGCAGTATTTT. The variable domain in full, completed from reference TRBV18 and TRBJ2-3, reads NAGVMQNPRHLVRRRGQEARLRCSPMKGHSHVYWYRQLPEEGLKFMVYLQKENIIDESGMPKERFSAEFPKEGPSILRIQQVVRGDSAAYFCASSPGKDTQYFGPGTRLTVL.

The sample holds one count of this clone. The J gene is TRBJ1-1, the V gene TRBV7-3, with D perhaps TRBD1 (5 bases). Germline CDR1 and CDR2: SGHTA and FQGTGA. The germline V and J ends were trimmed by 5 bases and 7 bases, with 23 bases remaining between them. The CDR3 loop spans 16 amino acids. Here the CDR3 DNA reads TGTGCCAGCAGCCCCCCGGGCAGGGCTAATCCATATGAAGCTTTCTTT. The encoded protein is CASSPPGRANPYEAFF.

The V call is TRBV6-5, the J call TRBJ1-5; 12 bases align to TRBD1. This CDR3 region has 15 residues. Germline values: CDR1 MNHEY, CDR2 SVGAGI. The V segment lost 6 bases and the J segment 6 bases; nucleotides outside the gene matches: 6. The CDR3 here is CASRGGQGAGQPQHF. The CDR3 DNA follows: TGTGCCAGCAGGGGGGGACAGGGGGCCGGTCAGCCCCAGCATTTT.